The 19 T cell receptor beta chains below all came from one sample that was sequenced in a study of T-cell memory formation after mild COVID-19. TCRdb fed the 5' RACE reads into MiXCR, producing one record per CDR3 protein. The sample includes 35,000 to 50,000 distinct CDR3 sequences, about a tenth of them seen just once. What was sequenced was PBMCs or a T cell subset sorted from them (not recorded which). Every receptor here comes from an adult woman who had mild COVID-19 (a few samples of this study predate the infection). Cell type and time point are not known.

This clonotype was counted ten times or more. V is TRBV5-1 and J is TRBJ2-1, with D possibly matching TRBD1 (5 bases). This CDR3 region has 15 residues. From germline, CDR1 is SGHRS and CDR2 YFSETQ. V lost 1 base and J 6 bases, leaving 14 bases between the germline ends. CDR3 sequence reads: CASSLLQAGGNEQFF. The CDR3 nucleotides are TGCGCCAGCAGCTTGTTACAGGCTGGTGGCAATGAGCAGTTCTTC.

Only a few counts were recorded for this clonotype. The gene calls are TRBV4-1 and TRBJ1-2; tentatively, D is TRBD1 (6 bases). V gave up 1 base and J gave up 3 bases, with 12 bases separating them. The CDR3 covers 15 residues. The germline V gene encodes CDR1 MGHRA and CDR2 YSYEKL. The CDR3 loop reads CASSQVPGDYYGYTF. DNA for the CDR3: TGCGCCAGCAGCCAAGTTCCAGGGGACTACTATGGCTACACCTTC.

This clonotype was seen more than once but under ten times. The chain links TRBV5-8 to TRBJ2-7; 14 bases map to TRBD2. The junction had 4 bases not matched to a gene; V was cut back by 3 bases and J by 5 bases. Germline CDR1 SGHTS, CDR2 YDEGEE. The CDR3 sequence is 15 residues long. In DNA form, the CDR3 reads TGTGCCAGCAGCTACGGACTAGCGGGAGGAGACGAGCAGTACTTC. Residues: CASSYGLAGGDEQYF.

This clonotype has only a few counts. The rearrangement uses TRBV29-1 and TRBJ2-7, with 10 bases matching TRBD1. CDR1 SQVTM and CDR2 ANQGSEA come from the germline V gene. CDR3 length: 14 residues. After removal of 5 bases from V and 2 bases from J, the junction contained 6 bases not matched to a gene. The DNA of the CDR3 is TGCAGCGTTTATACGGGACAGGGGCCCTACGAGCAGTACTTC. Amino acid sequence: CSVYTGQGPYEQYF.

There are a few counts of this clonotype. The rearrangement joins TRBV3-1 to TRBJ1-5, with TRBD1 as a possible D gene (5 bases). Trimming took off 0 bases at V and 0 bases at J, with 18 bases between the two ends. Looked up from germline, CDR1 is LGHDT and CDR2 is YNNKEL (reference sequence). The CDR3 contains 19 residues. CDR3 DNA: TGTGCCAGCAGCCAAGATCCGGGGGGGAATTGGGATAGCAATCAGCCCCAGCATTTT. Translating gives CASSQDPGGNWDSNQPQHF. The full variable domain, its missing parts supplied by reference TRBV3-1 and TRBJ1-5, is DTAVSQTPKYLVTQMGNDKSIKCEQNLGHDTMYWYKQDSKKFLKIMFSYNNKELIINETVPNRFSPKSPDKAHLNLHINSLELGDSAVYFCASSQDPGGNWDSNQPQHFGDGTRLSIL.

The CDR3 bases are TGTGCCAGCAGTTATAGCGGGAGTAGATCCTACGAGCAGTACTTC. This encodes CASSYSGSRSYEQYF. The chain joins TRBV6-2 or TRBV6-3 to TRBJ2-7; 9 nucleotides agree with TRBD2. Germline V gene lookup returns CDR1 MNHEY and CDR2 SVGEGT. The V and J ends lost 3 bases and 1 base, in that order; junction bases with no gene match: 4. This CDR3 is 15 amino acids long.

This clonotype was detected only a few times. The rearrangement joins TRBV11-2 to TRBJ2-3; 7 bases match TRBD1. This CDR3 is built from 16 residues. Germline CDR1 is SGHAT and CDR2 is FQNNGV. V was clipped by 4 bases and J by 0 bases; unmatched bases: 7. This chain's CDR3 is CASSSTQGRSTDTQYF. The CDR3 coding sequence is TGTGCCAGCAGCTCAACACAGGGGCGGAGCACAGATACGCAGTATTTT.

This clonotype was seen more than once but under ten times. The rearrangement links TRBV5-8 to TRBJ2-3; no clear D. This CDR3 has 14 amino acids. The germline V gene encodes CDR1 SGHTS and CDR2 YDEGEE. Trimming pared 4 bases from V and 0 bases from J, leaving 9 bases between. CDR3 nucleotide sequence: TGTGCCAGCAGCGTGATGACTAGCACAGATACGCAGTATTTT. This sequence encodes CASSVMTSTDTQYF. The variable domain in full, with the rest retrieved from reference TRBV5-8 and TRBJ2-3, is EAGVTQSPTHLIKTRGQQATLRCSPISGHTSVYWYQQALGLGLQFLLWYDEGEERNRGNFPPRFSGRQFPNYSSELNVNALELEDSALYLCASSVMTSTDTQYFGPGTRLTVL.

This clonotype was counted a single time. V gene TRBV30 combines with J gene TRBJ2-7, with TRBD2 as a possible D gene (6 bases). Trimming cost V 0 bases and J 7 bases, with 19 bases left between them. Germline CDR1 GTSNPN, CDR2 SVGIG (reference sequence). The CDR3 is 15 residues long. CDR3: CAWSVRLTVEGEQYF. The CDR3 nucleotides read TGTGCCTGGAGTGTACGATTGACGGTGGAGGGGGAGCAGTACTTC.

In this sample, this clonotype turned up many times. The chain uses TRBV27 and TRBJ2-1; TRBD2 is a possible D gene (6 bases). The length of the CDR3 is 13 residues. Looked up from germline, CDR1 is MNHEY and CDR2 is SMNVEV (reference sequence). Trimming left V 5 bases short and J 13 bases short, with 18 bases between. CDR3 sequence reads: CASSRYRDSGQFF. The CDR3 DNA follows: TGTGCCAGCAGTCGATACCGGGACTCAGGCCAGTTCTTC.

The sample holds many counts of this clonotype. The chain joins TRBV7-2 to TRBJ2-5; a weak D match, TRBD2 (7 bases). Trimming left V 2 bases short and J 4 bases short, with 11 bases between. Germline V CDR1 and CDR2: SGHTA, FQGNSA. This CDR3 spans 14 amino acids. The CDR3 region has the DNA TGTGCCAGCAGCTTAATGGGAGGGGGAGAGACCCAGTACTTC. This encodes CASSLMGGGETQYF.

The chain uses TRBV18 and TRBJ1-4; TRBD1 aligns across 8 bases. The CDR3 is made up of 15 amino acids. In germline, CDR1 is KGHSH, CDR2 LQKENI. The ends lost 3 bases at V and 8 bases at J; junction bases unmatched: 8. The chain's CDR3 is CASSPTGTGREKLFF. In nucleotides, the CDR3 is TGTGCCAGCTCACCTACCGGGACAGGACGAGAAAAACTGTTTTTT.

The CDR3 here is CSAAGSGNTIYF. In DNA, the CDR3 is TGCAGTGCAGCCGGATCTGGAAACACCATATATTTT. The chain combines TRBV20-1 with TRBJ1-3, with D unresolved. The germline V gene has CDR1 DFQATT and CDR2 SNEGSKA (reference sequence). The V and J ends lost 6 bases and 1 base respectively, with 7 bases between them. CDR3 length: 12 amino acids.

The chain recombines TRBV5-4 with TRBJ1-2; D ambiguous. V lost 4 bases to trimming and J lost 2 bases, with 12 bases between them. The CDR3 is 14 residues long. The germline V gene has CDR1 SGHNT and CDR2 YYREEE (reference sequence). The CDR3 loop is CASSPPSPNYGYTF. CDR3 DNA: TGTGCCAGCAGCCCCCCTTCTCCCAACTATGGCTACACCTTC.

Only a few counts were recorded for this clonotype. J is TRBJ1-2 and V is TRBV6-6; 10 bases line up with TRBD1. The CDR3 extends over 14 amino acids. Germline CDR1 reads MNHNY; CDR2 reads SVGAGI (reference sequence). Losses at the gene ends were 7 bases for V and 4 bases for J; bases not matched to a gene: 6. The CDR3 nucleotides read TGTGCCAGCACCTCGACAGGGGGCTTCTATGGCTACACCTTC. It specifies CASTSTGGFYGYTF.

The table lists this clonotype with many counts. The chain carries TRBV24-1 and TRBJ2-5, with D perhaps TRBD1 (5 bases). The V gene lost 1 base and the J gene lost 6 bases, with 8 bases spanning the gap. The germline V gene encodes CDR1 KGHDR and CDR2 SFDVKD. The CDR3 contains 13 residues. The CDR3: CATSDLGAKTQYF. CDR3 DNA sequence: TGTGCCACCAGTGATTTAGGGGCGAAGACCCAGTACTTC.

This chain joins TRBV20-1 and TRBJ1-5; no definite D call. This CDR3 comprises 13 residues. CDR1 and CDR2 from the germline V gene are DFQATT and SNEGSKA (reference sequence). V was shortened by 8 bases and J by 0 bases, with 11 bases between the two germline ends. The CDR3 spells CSIAADSNQPQHF. CDR3 in DNA: TGCAGTATAGCGGCAGATAGCAATCAGCCCCAGCATTTT.

This clonotype was seen many times. The chain is built from TRBV5-1 and TRBJ2-2, with unresolved D. Per germline, CDR1 SGHRS and CDR2 YFSETQ. V lost 4 bases to trimming and J lost 0 bases, with 7 bases between them. CDR3 length equals 14 residues. The CDR3 DNA reads TGCGCCAGCAGCCAAAGGTCGAACACCGGGGAGCTGTTTTTT. Protein product: CASSQRSNTGELFF.

The chain combines TRBV6-5 with TRBJ1-2; D is possibly TRBD1 (5 bases). The CDR3 sequence is 14 residues long. Germline CDR1 reads MNHEY; CDR2 reads SVGAGI. V dropped 6 bases and J dropped 5 bases, with 16 bases sitting between them. The CDR3 reads CASSDGGRTYGYTF. DNA of the CDR3: TGTGCCAGCAGCGACGGGGGGAGAACGTATGGCTACACCTTC.